This T cell receptor beta chain was sequenced during a study of T and B cells in COVID-19 patients. Worth noting for this clonotype: Its antigen is unknown.

TRB rearrangements were amplified by multiplex PCR with BIOMED2 TRB-A/B primers. Using its own MiXCR run on the multiplex PCR reads, TCRdb lists one record per CDR3 protein. The sample has roughly 7,000 distinct CDR3 sequences; 25% to 35% are singletons. Each TRB amplification used about 250-550 ng of genomic DNA from blood. Overall study results and limits: Exclusive to the recovered cohort were 2,331 TCR clusters, about 33 of them with low generation probability.

The CDR3 contains 14 residues. V was pared by 6 bases and J by 0 bases, with 2 bases of the junction left unmatched. Germline CDR1 is SGHTA and CDR2 is FQGNSA. The clonotype comes from a human donor with active COVID-19. What was sequenced was blood. V is TRBV7-2 and J is TRBJ2-1, with 7 bases matching TRBD2. This CDR3 is CASRPGGSYNEQFF. In DNA form, the CDR3 reads TGTGCCAGCAGACCGGGGGGCTCCTACAATGAGCAGTTCTTC.